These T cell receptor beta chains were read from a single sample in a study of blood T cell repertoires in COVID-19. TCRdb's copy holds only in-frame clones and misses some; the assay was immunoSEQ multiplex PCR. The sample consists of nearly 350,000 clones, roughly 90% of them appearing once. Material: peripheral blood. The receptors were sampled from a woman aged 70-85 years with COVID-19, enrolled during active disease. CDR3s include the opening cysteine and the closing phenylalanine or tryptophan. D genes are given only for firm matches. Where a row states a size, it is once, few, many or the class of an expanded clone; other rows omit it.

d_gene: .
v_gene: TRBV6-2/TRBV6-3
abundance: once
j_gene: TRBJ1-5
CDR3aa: CASSYSGDTNQPQHF
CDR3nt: TGTGCCAGCAGTTACTCAGGGGATACCAATCAGCCCCAGCATTTT

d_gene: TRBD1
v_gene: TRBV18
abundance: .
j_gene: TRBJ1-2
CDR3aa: CASSPNQGAHTF
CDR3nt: TGTGCCAGCTCACCTAACCAGGGGGCACACACCTTC

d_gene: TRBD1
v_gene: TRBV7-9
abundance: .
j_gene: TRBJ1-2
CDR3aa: CASTPFLGQGNYGYTF
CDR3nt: TGTGCCAGCACCCCTTTCCTCGGACAGGGTAACTATGGCTACACCTTC

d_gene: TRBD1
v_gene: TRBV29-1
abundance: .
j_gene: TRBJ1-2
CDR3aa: CSYTGRGAYGYTF
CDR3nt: TGCAGCTATACCGGCAGGGGGGCTTATGGCTACACCTTC

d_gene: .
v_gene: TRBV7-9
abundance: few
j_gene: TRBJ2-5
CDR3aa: CASSLQGETQYF
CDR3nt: TGTGCCAGCAGCTTACAGGGAGAGACCCAGTACTTC

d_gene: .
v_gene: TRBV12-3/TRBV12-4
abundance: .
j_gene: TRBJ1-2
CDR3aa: CASSSDSYGYTF
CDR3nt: TGTGCCAGCAGTTCGGACAGCTATGGCTACACCTTC

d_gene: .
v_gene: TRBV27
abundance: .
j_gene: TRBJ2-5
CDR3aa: CASSLLPGDLTQYF
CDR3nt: TGTGCCAGCAGTTTACTGCCGGGGGATTTGACCCAGTACTTC

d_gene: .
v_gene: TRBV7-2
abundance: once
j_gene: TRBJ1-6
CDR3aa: CASSLEEGTPLHF
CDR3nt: TGTGCCAGCAGCTTAGAGGAGGGAACACCCCTCCACTTT

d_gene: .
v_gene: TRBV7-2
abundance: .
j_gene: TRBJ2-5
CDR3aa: CASSLDNRETQYF
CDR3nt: TGTGCCAGCAGCTTAGACAACCGAGAGACCCAGTACTTC

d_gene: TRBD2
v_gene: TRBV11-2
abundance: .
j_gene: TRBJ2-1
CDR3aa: CASSLVGGGLYNEQFF
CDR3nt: TGTGCCAGCAGCTTAGTAGGCGGGGGATTGTACAATGAGCAGTTCTTC

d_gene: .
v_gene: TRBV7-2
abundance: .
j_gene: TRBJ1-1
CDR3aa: CASSLVPAGFERAEAFF
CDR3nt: TGTGCCAGCAGCTTAGTTCCGGCGGGGTTCGAACGGGCTGAAGCTTTCTTT

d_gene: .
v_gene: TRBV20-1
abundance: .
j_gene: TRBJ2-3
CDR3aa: CSASTASGTDTQYF
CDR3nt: TGCAGTGCTAGTACGGCTAGCGGCACAGATACGCAGTATTTT

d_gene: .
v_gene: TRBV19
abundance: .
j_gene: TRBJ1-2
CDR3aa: CASQGLAGSYGYTF
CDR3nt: TGTGCCAGTCAGGGGCTCGCCGGTTCCTATGGCTACACCTTC

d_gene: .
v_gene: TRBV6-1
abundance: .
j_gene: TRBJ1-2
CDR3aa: CASSEFGRVYGYTF
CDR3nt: TGTGCCAGCAGTGAATTCGGCAGGGTCTATGGCTACACCTTC

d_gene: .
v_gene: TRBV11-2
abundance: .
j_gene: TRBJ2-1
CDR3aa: CASSLNRGSYNEQFF
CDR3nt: TGTGCCAGCAGCTTAAATCGGGGGTCCTACAATGAGCAGTTCTTC

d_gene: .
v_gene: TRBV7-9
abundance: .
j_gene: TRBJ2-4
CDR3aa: CASSTSTGTSPIQYF
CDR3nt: TGTGCCAGCAGCACAAGCACAGGGACCTCTCCCATTCAGTACTTC

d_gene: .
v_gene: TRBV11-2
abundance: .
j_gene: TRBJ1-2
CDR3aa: CASTATANYGYTF
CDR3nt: TGTGCCAGCACCGCGACAGCTAACTATGGCTACACCTTC

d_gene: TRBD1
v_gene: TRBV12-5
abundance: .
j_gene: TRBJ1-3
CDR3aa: CASGSGWVWDRHSGNTIYF
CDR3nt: TGTGCTAGTGGTTCCGGGTGGGTTTGGGACAGGCACTCTGGAAACACCATATATTTT

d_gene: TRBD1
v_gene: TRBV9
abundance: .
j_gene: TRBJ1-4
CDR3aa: CASSGTTGARTNEKLFF
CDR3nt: TGTGCCAGCAGCGGAACGACAGGGGCCCGCACTAATGAAAAACTGTTTTTT

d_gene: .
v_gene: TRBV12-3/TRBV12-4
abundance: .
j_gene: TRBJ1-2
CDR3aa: CASSGLGAGYTF
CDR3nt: TGTGCCAGCTCCGGATTGGGGGCTGGCTACACCTTC